Sequencing of this T cell receptor (beta chain) was carried out in a study of early T cells in non-severe SARS-CoV-2 infection (dated by TCRdb to the early 2020s). Looking at the study overall: Bulk RNA from unsorted whole blood was used for TCR sequencing, so alpha and beta chains could not be paired. Overall results and qualifications from the work: VDJdb matching was skewed toward anti-spike CD8 responses and likely underestimated virus-specific expansions, missing private and CD4 specificities.

Library preparation used 5' RACE. The sample was run on a NextSeq 500. In the TCR library protocol, unique molecular identifiers were attached to individual cDNA molecules to correct for PCR bias and sequencing error. Sequencing covered both TCR alpha and beta chains, and within each sample the abundances of alpha and beta sequences were tightly co-correlated. Per the original workflow: V gene, J gene and CDR3 annotation of TCR sequences was performed with Decombinator V4. Expanded TCRs were defined as changing significantly between any two time points under a Poisson model with p below 0.0001. TCR abundances were normalised to the total number of TCRs sequenced per sample and were expressed as counts per million. MAIT TCRs were defined by TRAV1-2 paired with TRAJ12, TRAJ20 or TRAJ33, and iNKT TCRs by TRAV10 paired with TRAJ18. VDJdb, accessed 1 November 2021, was searched for CMV, EBV and SARS-CoV-2 annotated TCRs, with TCRs annotated for multiple antigens excluded. In-frame beta chains were kept once TCRdb had trimmed the public reads at Q25 with fastp and called clones with MiXCR. Entries that share a CDR3 protein sequence are merged under the most common genes and DNA. TCRdb's processing, not the authors' own work, is the source of the V and J calls. A total of roughly 66,000 distinct CDR3 sequences appear in this sample, around 9% of them only once. The ten most abundant clones make up more than 2.5% of the sample.

The CDR3 sequence holds 14 residues, the cysteine and phenylalanine included. Only the CDR3 DNA stays, 42 bases, in frame from base 1. The germline V gene encodes CDR1 SGHRS and CDR2 YFSETQ. From V the trimming removes 4 bases and from J it removes 3 bases, while the gene matches leave 4 bases of the junction unaccounted for. This clonotype has more than one count but fewer than ten. Its antigen remains unidentified. No quality values exist for individual bases; no much larger clone is one base distant. This was a case-control study nested in a cohort of healthcare workers in London, UK, who had nasopharyngeal swab PCR tests and blood samples taken every week. Healthcare workers were recruited during the week of the UK lockdown, between 23 and 31 March 2020, and followed weekly for up to roughly 15 weeks.

The sequence was collected from an adult who was a healthcare worker with PCR-confirmed SARS-CoV-2 infection or an uninfected control (not recorded which). The sample was whole blood. The sequence joins TRBV5-1 to TRBJ2-1; 7 of the junction bases match TRBD1. CDR3 reads: CASSAGTDYNEQFF. The DNA reads as follows: TGCGCCAGCAGCGCCGGGACAGACTACAATGAGCAGTTCTTC.